This T cell receptor beta chain derives from a study of blood T cell repertoires in COVID-19. Whole-study context: In each case, the material was cDNA or gDNA derived from T cells, B-cell-depleted T cells, or PBMCs.

With V trimmed by 2 bases and J by 3 bases, 5 bases remained unmatched. The germline gives CDR1 GTSNPN, CDR2 SVGIG (reference sequence). CDR3 size: 14 residues. In the original processing: Scientists estimated how many nucleated cells there were by amplifying reference gene primers. Repertoires were generated with immunoSEQ multiplex PCR, while TCRdb's copy carries only in-frame clones and drops some. The DNA gave D and trimming, while V, J and clone size come from that table. Of about 130,000 clones listed, over 80% are singletons. This receptor was taken from a man in his forties or fifties with active or convalescent COVID-19. The sample taken for sequencing was peripheral blood. V usage is TRBV30 and J usage is TRBJ2-3, with 7 bases matching TRBD2. The CDR3 bases are TGTGCCTGGAGTTACGGCGGGGGAACAGATACGCAGTATTTT. Its translation is CAWSYGGGTDTQYF.